What follows are 2 T cell receptor beta chains derived from one specimen sequenced in a study of blood T cell repertoires in COVID-19. Profiled with immunoSEQ multiplex PCR; TCRdb holds only in-frame clones, not every one. The sample shows more than 300,000 clones, 85% to 90% of them seen only once. Source material: PBMCs or T cells enriched from blood (not recorded which). The receptors originated from a woman aged 18-29 years who had recovered from COVID-19.

V is TRBV27 and J is TRBJ2-3; 12 bases are shared with TRBD2. Trimming took 2 bases from V and 0 from J; bases not matched to a gene: 18. The germline V gene has CDR1 MNHEY and CDR2 SMNVEV (reference sequence). The CDR3 has 22 amino acids. CDR3 protein: CASSLRTGAMGLAGLSTDTQYF. The CDR3 DNA follows: TGTGCCAGCAGTTTAAGGACAGGGGCCATGGGACTAGCGGGCCTTAGCACAGATACGCAGTATTTT.

This chain connects TRBV10-3 to TRBJ1-3, with 9 bases that match TRBD1. CDR1 is ENHRY and CDR2 is SYGVKD in the germline V gene. This CDR3 is built from 14 residues. The V segment lost 11 bases and the J segment 2 bases; nucleotides outside the gene matches: 7. The CDR3, as DNA: TGTGCCGTTTCACAGGGGGCTGCTGGAAACACCATATATTTT. Protein sequence: CAVSQGAAGNTIYF.